A selection of T cell receptor beta chains follows, all from one sample in a study of siplizumab effects on memory and regulatory T cells. Using immunoSEQ multiplex PCR, the repertoire was profiled, and TCRdb retains in-frame clones only, with some absent. The data hold tens of thousands of clones, with approximately 96% observed a single time. The sequenced material came from naive CD8+ T cells sorted from blood. These receptors were taken from a human donor in good health. Each CDR3 is given with its conserved first and last residue. A D gene is named only where the DNA matches it firmly. Rows may omit the clone size; those that give it use once, few, many or a size class.

d_call,clone_size,j_call,v_call,cdr3_aa,cdr3_nt
TRBD2,-,TRBJ2-5,TRBV14,CASSQDGRLAGEETQYF,TGTGCCAGCAGCCAAGATGGTCGACTAGCGGGGGAAGAGACCCAGTACTTC
-,-,TRBJ2-5,TRBV15,CATSRPRQEQETQYF,TGTGCCACCAGCAGGCCCCGGCAGGAGCAAGAGACCCAGTACTTC
-,-,TRBJ1-1,TRBV4-1,CASSPASGGNTEAFF,TGCGCCAGCAGCCCGGCCAGCGGCGGGAACACTGAAGCTTTCTTT
-,once,TRBJ1-1,TRBV7-9,CAGSLYADAMNTEAFF,TGTGCCGGCAGCTTATACGCCGATGCTATGAACACTGAAGCTTTCTTT
TRBD1,once,TRBJ2-2,TRBV9,CASSVGSGGTGELFF,TGTGCCAGCAGCGTAGGTTCAGGGGGCACCGGGGAGCTGTTTTTT
-,-,TRBJ2-2,TRBV19,CASSDTGELFF,TGTGCCAGTTCGGACACCGGGGAGCTGTTTTTT
-,-,TRBJ2-7,TRBV30,CAWSVPGDEQYF,TGTGCCTGGAGCGTTCCAGGGGACGAGCAGTACTTC
-,-,TRBJ2-5,TRBV9,CASSVAGGEETQYF,TGTGCCAGCAGCGTAGCAGGGGGGGAAGAGACCCAGTACTTC
-,-,TRBJ2-2,TRBV27,CASSLSTGELFF,TGTGCCAGCAGTTTATCCACCGGGGAGCTGTTTTTT
-,-,TRBJ2-3,TRBV19,CASSIDLQGLPTDTQYF,TGTGCCAGTAGTATAGATCTTCAGGGGTTACCCACAGATACGCAGTATTTT
TRBD1,-,TRBJ2-7,TRBV5-6,CASSPPTGSYEQYF,TGTGCCAGCAGCCCACCGACAGGGTCCTACGAGCAGTACTTC
-,-,TRBJ2-2,TRBV5-6,CASSLGAGELFF,TGTGCCAGCAGCTTGGGGGCCGGGGAGCTGTTTTTT
-,few,TRBJ1-1,TRBV27,CASYRGGGMNTEAFF,TGTGCCAGTTACCGAGGGGGTGGTATGAACACTGAAGCTTTCTTT
-,-,TRBJ1-1,TRBV6-1,CASSDRPTGNTEAFF,TGTGCCAGCAGTGACCGACCGACAGGAAACACTGAAGCTTTCTTT
TRBD1,-,TRBJ1-1,TRBV9,CASSGQGTEAFF,TGTGCCAGCAGCGGACAGGGAACTGAAGCTTTCTTT
TRBD2,-,TRBJ2-5,TRBV27,CASSLSAGGYETQYF,TGTGCCAGCAGTTTATCAGCGGGGGGGTACGAGACCCAGTACTTC
-,-,TRBJ1-5,TRBV27,CASSFWDSNQPQHF,TGTGCCAGCAGTTTTTGGGATAGCAATCAGCCCCAGCATTTT
TRBD1,-,TRBJ1-1,TRBV9,CASSVKGGAVDTEAFF,TGTGCCAGCAGCGTAAAAGGGGGCGCGGTGGACACTGAAGCTTTCTTT
TRBD1,-,TRBJ2-7,TRBV19,CASSIGQGVEQYF,TGTGCCAGTAGTATTGGCCAGGGGGTCGAGCAGTACTTC
-,-,TRBJ1-1,TRBV6-1,CASGTGTTEAFF,TGTGCCAGCGGGACCGGTACTACTGAAGCTTTCTTT
-,-,TRBJ2-7,TRBV12-1,CASSFQGQVYHEQYF,TGTGCCAGCAGCTTTCAAGGACAGGTATATCACGAGCAGTACTTC
-,-,TRBJ1-1,TRBV7-2,CASSLKGGTEAFF,TGTGCCAGCAGCTTAAAGGGGGGAACTGAAGCTTTCTTT